Listed here are 19 T cell receptor beta chains from one sample, sequenced in a study of cytomegalovirus exposure and HLA in healthy donors. PCR was performed using 60 Vbeta and 13 Jbeta primers. Sequenced by immunoSEQ multiplex PCR; TCRdb stores in-frame clones only, minus some. The repertoire holds roughly 69,000 clones, with about 76% as singletons. Input material: PBMCs. These receptors all come from a man between 18 and 35 years old in good health and CMV-seronegative.

The V call is TRBV5-6, the J call TRBJ2-3; D perhaps matches TRBD1 (6 bases). CDR1 SGHDT and CDR2 YYEEEE come from the germline V gene. V was trimmed by 5 bases and J by 2 bases, leaving 9 bases between them. This CDR3 has 13 residues. The CDR3 DNA is TGTGCCAGCAGGAGGACAGTCACAGATACGCAGTATTTT. Protein product: CASRRTVTDTQYF. The variable domain in full, completed from reference TRBV5-6 and TRBJ2-3, reads DAGVTQSPTHLIKTRGQQVTLRCSPKSGHDTVSWYQQALGQGPQFIFQYYEEEERQRGNFPDRFSGHQFPNYSSELNVNALLLGDSALYLCASRRTVTDTQYFGPGTRLTVL.

A single count supports this clone. CDR3 sequence reads: CASSPGLAGLGSYNEQFF. The CDR3 nucleotides read TGTGCCAGCAGCCCAGGACTAGCGGGGCTTGGGTCCTACAATGAGCAGTTCTTC. The gene calls are TRBV11-2 and TRBJ2-1; 12 positions agree with TRBD2. Trimming took 5 bases from V and 1 from J; bases not matched to a gene: 9. From germline, CDR1 is SGHAT and CDR2 FQNNGV. This CDR3 is 18 amino acids long.

This chain connects TRBV6-6 to TRBJ1-2; 7 bases fit TRBD1. The germline CDR1 and CDR2 sequences are MNHNY and SVGAGI (reference sequence). The CDR3 is 14 residues long. V dropped 7 bases and J dropped 2; count of bases not matched to a gene: 7. CDR3 in DNA: TGTGCCAGCACCTCCGTGGGACAGAACTATGGCTACACCTTC. Translated: CASTSVGQNYGYTF.

The V call is TRBV6-1, the J call TRBJ2-7, with 7 bases lining up with TRBD2. The V gene's germline CDR1 is MNHNS and CDR2 SASEGT. The J segment lost 3 bases and the V segment lost 2 bases, leaving 16 bases of the junction unmatched. The CDR3 spans 18 residues. CDR3 DNA sequence: TGTGCCAGCAGTGAACTGCGGGGGTCCACCGACAAACTCTACGAGCAGTACTTC. This gives the protein CASSELRGSTDKLYEQYF.

This clone was picked up a small number of times. The rearrangement uses TRBV10-3 and TRBJ1-1; maybe TRBD1 (6 bases). Trimming left V 8 bases short and J 4 bases short, with 14 bases between. CDR3 length: 13 amino acids. From germline, CDR1 is ENHRY and CDR2 SYGVKD. Here the CDR3 reads CAIRRGGSTEAFF. The CDR3 coding sequence is TGTGCCATCCGGAGGGGGGGTAGCACTGAAGCTTTCTTT.

This clone came up a few times. The chain links TRBV4-2 to TRBJ1-1, with a possible D match to TRBD1 (5 bases). Germline V CDR1 and CDR2: LGHNA, YNFKEQ. The germline V and J ends were trimmed by 2 bases and 11 bases, with 21 bases remaining between them. The CDR3 has 15 amino acids. The CDR3 loop reads CASSQSSIGGEWAFF. The CDR3 DNA reads TGTGCCAGCAGCCAATCTTCAATCGGGGGGGAGTGGGCTTTCTTT.

This chain uses TRBV4-1 with TRBJ1-3, with 7 bases that match TRBD1. Trimming removed 3 bases from V and 4 bases from J; junction bases left unmatched: 6. Germline V gene data show CDR1 as MGHRA and CDR2 as YSYEKL. CDR3 length equals 15 residues. CDR3 amino acids: CASSHNRGEGNTIYF. CDR3 nucleotides: TGCGCCAGCAGCCACAACAGGGGTGAAGGAAACACCATATATTTT.

The genes are TRBV19 and TRBJ2-1; a weak D match, TRBD2 (7 bases). Germline CDR1 LNHDA, CDR2 SQIVND (reference sequence). Deletions cut 0 bases from V and 9 bases from J, with 15 bases between. The CDR3 is made up of 15 amino acids. The CDR3 bases are TGTGCCAGTAGTATAGATAGGGCGGGGGCCTTTGAGCAGTTCTTC. Amino acids: CASSIDRAGAFEQFF.

DNA for the CDR3: TGTGCCAGCAACACAGGGCAGGGAGGGTATGGCTACACCTTC. It encodes CASNTGQGGYGYTF. The chain is built from TRBV6-5 and TRBJ1-2; D may be TRBD1 (6 bases). With 7 bases removed from V and 5 bases from J, the gap between germline ends came to 17 bases. Germline V lookup: CDR1 MNHEY, CDR2 SVGAGI. The CDR3 totals 14 residues.

V usage is TRBV27 and J usage is TRBJ2-1; D not certain. The V gene lost 8 bases and the J gene lost 4 bases, with 18 bases spanning the gap. Germline CDR1 is MNHEY and CDR2 is SMNVEV (reference sequence). The CDR3 runs to 15 residues. This chain's CDR3 is CASGSTEYSYNEQFF. In DNA form, the CDR3 reads TGTGCCAGCGGATCAACGGAGTACTCTTACAATGAGCAGTTCTTC.

This rearrangement joins TRBV5-1 to TRBJ1-1, with 12 bases that match TRBD1. J lost 7 bases, V lost 4 bases, and 8 bases had no gene match. Germline CDR1 and CDR2: SGHRS and YFSETQ. This CDR3 spans 15 amino acids. This chain's CDR3 is CASSDGTGGHGEAFF. CDR3 sequence (DNA): TGCGCCAGCAGCGATGGGACAGGGGGCCACGGTGAAGCTTTCTTT.

The chain couples TRBV6-5 to TRBJ2-1, with a tentative D call TRBD2 (6 bases). The CDR3 runs 15 residues. Per the germline V gene, CDR1 is MNHEY and CDR2 is SVGAGI. V lost 6 bases and J lost 5, with 17 bases in between. The CDR3 reads CASRLITGGNNEQFF. In nucleotides, the CDR3 is TGTGCCAGCAGACTCATAACAGGCGGGAACAATGAGCAGTTCTTC.

The V and J genes are TRBV19 and TRBJ2-5, with 7 bases lining up with TRBD1. The ends lost 0 bases at V and 5 bases at J; junction bases unmatched: 12. Per the germline V gene, CDR1 is LNHDA and CDR2 is SQIVND (reference sequence). This CDR3 region has 17 residues. CDR3 DNA: TGTGCCAGTAGTATAGATCTGAGACAGGGTCGAGGGGAGACCCAGTACTTC. The encoded protein is CASSIDLRQGRGETQYF.

This chain joins TRBV7-2 and TRBJ1-4, with TRBD1 as a possible D gene (6 bases). Germline V lookup: CDR1 SGHTA, CDR2 FQGNSA. Trimming removed 5 bases from V and 3 bases from J, with 10 bases in between. There are 14 residues in the CDR3. The CDR3 sequence: CASSPGQPNEKLFF. The CDR3 DNA reads TGTGCCAGCAGCCCGGGACAACCTAATGAAAAACTGTTTTTT.

V is TRBV19 and J is TRBJ1-3; 7 nucleotides align to TRBD1. Germline CDR1 reads LNHDA; CDR2 reads SQIVND (reference sequence). The trim removed 5 bases at V and 0 bases at J, leaving 4 bases unmatched. This CDR3 has 15 residues. CDR3 region: CASSVGTVSGNTIYF. The CDR3 DNA is TGTGCCAGTAGTGTCGGGACAGTCTCTGGAAACACCATATATTTT.

This clone was counted only a few times. CDR3 in DNA: TGTGCCAGCAGTTACTTCTCAGCGGGGGGCCAAGAGACCCAGTACTTC. This translates into CASSYFSAGGQETQYF. This chain uses TRBV6-5 with TRBJ2-5; 9 bases line up with TRBD2. This CDR3 is built from 16 residues. With V trimmed by 1 base and J by 1 base, 4 bases remained unmatched. CDR1 is MNHEY and CDR2 is SVGAGI in the germline V gene.

This chain links TRBV28 with TRBJ1-1; the match to TRBD1 covers 7 bases. This CDR3 is 14 amino acids long. V was clipped by 6 bases and J by 6 bases; unmatched bases: 10. Looked up from germline, CDR1 is MDHEN and CDR2 is SYDVKM. The CDR3 reads CASSPGGSVAEAFF. CDR3 DNA: TGTGCCAGCAGCCCAGGGGGTTCGGTGGCTGAAGCTTTCTTT.

The sample holds a few counts of this clone. The V gene is TRBV18, the J gene TRBJ2-2, with 8 bases fitting TRBD1. This CDR3 has 16 residues. CDR1 and CDR2 (germline): KGHSH, LQKENI. The V and J ends lost 3 bases and 4 bases, in that order; junction bases with no gene match: 7. In DNA form, the CDR3 reads TGTGCCAGCTCACCTCGAGGACAGGGTGGCACCGGGGAGCTGTTTTTT. It specifies CASSPRGQGGTGELFF.

The genes are TRBV9 and TRBJ2-3; D is unclear. CDR1 and CDR2 (germline): SGDLS, YYNGEE. Trimming took off 0 bases at V and 1 base at J, with 9 bases between the two ends. CDR3 size: 15 residues. CDR3 in DNA: TGTGCCAGCAGCGTAGCGGTTATTGGCACAGATACGCAGTATTTT. Translated: CASSVAVIGTDTQYF.